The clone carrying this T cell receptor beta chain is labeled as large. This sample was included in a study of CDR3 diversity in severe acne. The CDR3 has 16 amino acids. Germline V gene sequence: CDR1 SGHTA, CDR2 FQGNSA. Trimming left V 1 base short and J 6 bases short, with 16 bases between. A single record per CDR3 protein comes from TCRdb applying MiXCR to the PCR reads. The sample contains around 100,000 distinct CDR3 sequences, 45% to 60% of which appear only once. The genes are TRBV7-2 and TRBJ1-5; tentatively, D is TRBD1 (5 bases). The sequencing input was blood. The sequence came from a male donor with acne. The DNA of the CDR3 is TGTGCCAGCAGCTTAGAGGGGACCCCAAGGGTTCAGCCCCAGCATTTT. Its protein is CASSLEGTPRVQPQHF.